This passage covers 32 T cell receptor beta chains from one sample sequenced in a study of blood T cell repertoires in COVID-19. Method: immunoSEQ multiplex PCR; TCRdb's copy keeps in-frame clones and lacks some. The table has 150,000 or so clones, roughly 90% seen once; the top ten hold more than 3.5%. The sample taken for sequencing was peripheral blood. The receptors here all came from a man aged 55-75 years with COVID-19, enrolled during active disease.

J is TRBJ2-3 and V is TRBV5-6; D unclear. Germline assignment: CDR1 SGHDT and CDR2 YYEEEE. The CDR3 spans 14 residues. Between the trimmed V and J ends, which lost 4 bases and 4 bases, there was a span of 13 bases. CDR3 residues: CASSTRVTADTQYF. The CDR3, as DNA: TGTGCCAGCAGCACCCGAGTTACCGCAGATACGCAGTATTTT.

V gene TRBV9 combines with J gene TRBJ2-7; the match to TRBD2 covers 8 bases. The germline gives CDR1 SGDLS, CDR2 YYNGEE. Trimming at V came to 2 bases and at J to 3 bases, leaving 13 bases not matched to a gene. The CDR3 runs 17 residues. CDR3 DNA sequence: TGTGCCAGCAGCGTGGGTATTTTAGGGCTAGCGGGCTACGAGCAGTACTTC. Protein: CASSVGILGLAGYEQYF.

J is TRBJ1-6 and V is TRBV2, with TRBD1 identical over 7 bases. CDR3 length: 15 amino acids. The V segment lost 6 bases and the J segment 3 bases; nucleotides outside the gene matches: 5. The V gene's germline CDR1 is SNHLY and CDR2 FYNNEI. The CDR3 is CASSGQEIYNSPLHF. The CDR3 DNA reads TGTGCCAGCAGCGGACAGGAGATCTATAATTCACCCCTCCACTTT.

CDR3 nucleotides: TGCGCCAGCAGCCAGGGGACAGGGGGTCAAAACATTCAGTACTTC. Amino acid sequence: CASSQGTGGQNIQYF. The chain is built from TRBV4-3 and TRBJ2-4, with TRBD1 matching over 11 bases. CDR1 is LGHNA and CDR2 is YSLEER in the germline V gene. V dropped 3 bases and J dropped 5; count of bases not matched to a gene: 3. The CDR3 length is 15 residues.

The V call is TRBV3-1 (or the pseudogene TRBV3-2), the J call TRBJ1-4; possibly TRBD1 for D (5 bases). Germline V gives CDR1 LGHDT, CDR2 YNNKEL (reference sequence). The CDR3 contains 14 residues. Deletions cut 4 bases from V and 6 bases from J, with 12 bases between. The CDR3 region is CASSPFEGDEKLFF. The CDR3, as DNA: TGTGCCAGCAGCCCCTTCGAAGGGGATGAAAAACTGTTTTTT.

This clone was found a few times. The rearrangement uses TRBV13 and TRBJ2-1, with a weak D call TRBD1 (6 bases). This CDR3 has 14 residues. The germline V gene encodes CDR1 PRHDT and CDR2 FYEKMQ (reference sequence). V was cut by 7 bases and J by 7 bases, with 17 bases left in between. This CDR3 reads CASKTRGFWNEQFF. DNA for the CDR3: TGTGCCAGCAAGACGAGGGGGTTCTGGAATGAGCAGTTCTTC.

J is TRBJ1-1 and V is TRBV7-2; D gene unclear. Germline V gene lookup returns CDR1 SGHTA and CDR2 FQGNSA. The CDR3 totals 14 residues. Trimming shortened V by 5 bases and J by 3 bases, and 13 bases separated the two germline ends. The CDR3: CASSRVDGYTEAFF. The DNA of the CDR3 is TGTGCCAGCAGCCGGGTCGACGGTTACACTGAAGCTTTCTTT.

This clone was counted between two and nine times. The chain uses TRBV12-3 or TRBV12-4 and TRBJ1-1, with D possibly TRBD1 on 5 matching bases. The CDR3 has 13 amino acids. V was clipped by 6 bases and J by 4 bases, with 12 bases between them. CDR3 loop: CASSTSGGTEAFF. CDR3 nucleotides: TGTGCCAGCAGCACCTCGGGGGGCACTGAAGCTTTCTTT.

The chain employs TRBV29-1 and TRBJ1-1, with TRBD1 matching 9 bases. The CDR3 contains 13 residues. The junction had 5 bases not matched to a gene; V was cut back by 4 bases and J by 5 bases. Germline assignment: CDR1 SQVTM and CDR2 ANQGSEA. CDR3 region: CSVAQGAGTEAFF. CDR3 coding DNA: TGCAGCGTTGCACAGGGGGCAGGGACTGAAGCTTTCTTT.

This clone has just one count. CDR3 coding DNA: TGTGCCAGCAGCCCACAGGGATCAAACTATGGCTACACCTTC. Protein sequence: CASSPQGSNYGYTF. This chain joins TRBV28 and TRBJ1-2, with TRBD1 as a possible D gene (6 bases). The germline V gene encodes CDR1 MDHEN and CDR2 SYDVKM. CDR3 length equals 14 residues. With 6 bases removed from V and 2 bases from J, the gap between germline ends came to 13 bases.

The V gene is TRBV7-2, the J gene TRBJ2-3; perhaps TRBD2 as D (7 bases). Germline V gene lookup returns CDR1 SGHTA and CDR2 FQGNSA. V was pared by 2 bases and J by 3 bases, with 12 bases between. The CDR3 totals 15 residues. CDR3 coding DNA: TGTGCCAGCAGCTTAACGAGGGGGGGGACAGATACGCAGTATTTT. This translates into CASSLTRGGTDTQYF. Based on the CDR3 plus reference TRBV7-2 and TRBJ2-3, the full variable domain is GAGVSQSPSNKVTEKGKDVELRCDPISGHTALYWYRQSLGQGLEFLIYFQGNSAPDKSGLPSDRFSAERTGGSVSTLTIQRTQQEDSAVYLCASSLTRGGTDTQYFGPGTRLTVL.

The V and J genes are TRBV7-8 and TRBJ1-2, with 9 bases identical to TRBD1. V trimming: 5 bases; J trimming: 8 bases; junction bases outside the gene matches: 18. Germline lookup yields CDR1 SGHVS and CDR2 FQNEAQ. This CDR3 has 17 amino acids. The CDR3 loop is CASSRVGTGIINGGYTF. CDR3 sequence (DNA): TGTGCCAGCAGCCGAGTTGGGACAGGGATTATTAATGGGGGCTACACCTTC.

The chain combines TRBV3-1 (or the pseudogene TRBV3-2) with TRBJ1-5, with D possibly being TRBD1 (5 bases). The V and J ends lost 2 bases and 0 bases respectively, with 8 bases between them. Germline V gives CDR1 LGHDT, CDR2 YNNKEL (reference sequence). This CDR3 comprises 15 residues. The CDR3 nucleotides read TGTGCCAGCAGCCAAACCAGGGATAGCAATCAGCCCCAGCATTTT. The encoded protein is CASSQTRDSNQPQHF.

This rearrangement joins TRBV15 to TRBJ1-4; D remains unclear. This CDR3 is built from 19 residues. Trimming cost V 0 bases and J 4 bases, with 21 bases left between them. CDR1 is LNHNV and CDR2 is YYDKDF in the germline V gene (reference sequence). CDR3 in DNA: TGTGCCACCAGCAGAGATCCGAAACAGTACAACGGGGTTAATGAAAAACTGTTTTTT. Translating it yields CATSRDPKQYNGVNEKLFF.

V is TRBV18 and J is TRBJ2-3; D is unresolved. Trimming shortened V by 0 bases and J by 5 bases, and 6 bases separated the two germline ends. The germline V gene encodes CDR1 KGHSH and CDR2 LQKENI. The CDR3 is 13 residues long. The DNA for the CDR3 is TGTGCCAGCTCACCACCCGTCCTAGATACGCAGTATTTT. It translates to CASSPPVLDTQYF.

V usage is TRBV3-1 (or the pseudogene TRBV3-2) and J usage is TRBJ2-3; 12 nucleotides line up with TRBD2. The V gene's germline CDR1 is LGHDT and CDR2 YNNKEL (reference sequence). The CDR3 length is 17 residues. The V segment lost 2 bases and the J segment 2 bases; nucleotides outside the gene matches: 5. The CDR3 DNA follows: TGTGCCAGCAGCCAAACTAGCGGGGGGCTAAACACAGATACGCAGTATTTT. Protein sequence: CASSQTSGGLNTDTQYF.

The chain uses TRBV19 and TRBJ1-5, with D perhaps TRBD1 (6 bases). The germline V gene has CDR1 LNHDA and CDR2 SQIVND (reference sequence). V dropped 6 bases and J dropped 6 bases, with 21 bases sitting between them. The length of the CDR3 is 16 residues. CDR3 DNA: TGTGCCAGTAGGAAACAGGGAGTCGGGATTGTTCAGCCCCAGCATTTT. It translates to CASRKQGVGIVQPQHF. The variable domain in full, with the rest retrieved from reference TRBV19 and TRBJ1-5, is DGGITQSPKYLFRKEGQNVTLSCEQNLNHDAMYWYRQDPGQGLRLIYYSQIVNDFQKGDIAEGYSVSREKKESFPLTVTSAQKNPTAFYLCASRKQGVGIVQPQHFGDGTRLSIL.

The chain employs TRBV7-2 and TRBJ2-1; a possible D gene is TRBD2 (6 bases). Trimming took off 5 bases at V and 7 bases at J, with 24 bases between the two ends. This CDR3 region has 17 residues. The germline CDR1 and CDR2 sequences are SGHTA and FQGNSA. The chain's CDR3 is CASSLLRVGRGRNEQFF. In nucleotides, the CDR3 is TGTGCCAGCAGCCTATTAAGGGTGGGGCGGGGACGGAATGAGCAGTTCTTC.

The V gene is TRBV5-5, the J gene TRBJ2-7; D uncertain. Germline V gives CDR1 SGHKS, CDR2 YYEKEE (reference sequence). This CDR3 spans 15 amino acids. V lost 0 bases to trimming and J lost 4 bases, with 14 bases between them. The CDR3 sequence: CASSLAASGPYEQYF. Written as DNA, the CDR3 is TGTGCCAGCAGCTTGGCGGCTTCTGGGCCTTACGAGCAGTACTTC.

This rearrangement joins TRBV5-1 to TRBJ1-2; tentatively, D is TRBD1 (5 bases). CDR1 and CDR2 (germline): SGHRS, YFSETQ. Trimming shortened V by 2 bases and J by 7 bases, and 9 bases separated the two germline ends. This CDR3 contains 12 residues. Here the CDR3 reads CASSFQGSGYTF. Here the CDR3 DNA reads TGCGCCAGCAGCTTCCAGGGATCTGGCTACACCTTC. Full variable domain (rest looked up from reference TRBV5-1 and TRBJ1-2): KAGVTQTPRYLIKTRGQQVTLSCSPISGHRSVSWYQQTPGQGLQFLFEYFSETQRNKGNFPGRFSGRQFSNSRSEMNVSTLELGDSALYLCASSFQGSGYTFGSGTRLTVV.

The J gene is TRBJ1-2, the V gene TRBV14, with TRBD1 matching 7 bases. The germline CDR1 and CDR2 sequences are SGHDN and FVKESK. After removal of 1 base from V and 4 bases from J, the junction contained 6 bases not matched to a gene. The CDR3 is made up of 15 amino acids. Here the CDR3 DNA reads TGTGCCAGCAGCCAAGCCCCCGGGACAGTCTATGGCTACACCTTC. It codes for CASSQAPGTVYGYTF.

V and J are TRBV6-6 and TRBJ2-7; D is possibly TRBD2 (6 bases). V lost 0 bases and J 6 bases, leaving 15 bases between the germline ends. The CDR3 is made up of 15 amino acids. CDR1 and CDR2 from the germline V gene are MNHNY and SVGAGI (reference sequence). For the CDR3, the DNA is TGTGCCAGCAGTTACTCGTCAGGACTATGGAGCGAGCAGTACTTC. Protein: CASSYSSGLWSEQYF.

The V call is TRBV5-8, the J call TRBJ1-1, with 8 bases lining up with TRBD1. The CDR3 covers 14 residues. With V trimmed by 4 bases and J by 3 bases, 5 bases remained unmatched. In germline, CDR1 is SGHTS, CDR2 YDEGEE. The CDR3: CASSQGARDTEAFF. CDR3 nucleotide sequence: TGTGCCAGCAGCCAGGGGGCTAGGGACACTGAAGCTTTCTTT.

The rearrangement joins TRBV7-2 to TRBJ1-3, with TRBD1 matching over 10 bases. The CDR3 contains 16 residues. Germline trimming cut 5 bases from V and 1 base from J; bases unmatched to any gene: 5. Germline CDR1 and CDR2: SGHTA and FQGNSA. The CDR3 spells CASSRTGGRSGNTIYF. The CDR3 DNA sequence: TGTGCCAGCAGCCGGACAGGGGGAAGGTCTGGAAACACCATATATTTT.

The V and J genes are TRBV23-1 and TRBJ2-7; possibly TRBD1 for D (6 bases). Being an ORF, TRBV23-1 has a function that is uncertain. Trimming cost V 3 bases and J 7 bases, with 16 bases left between them. This CDR3 is built from 14 residues. The DNA of the CDR3 is TGCGCCAGCAGTCACCCCACAGGGCCGGGTGAGCAGTACTTC. Amino acid sequence: CASSHPTGPGEQYF.

The CDR3: CASSVEGGLNQPQHF. DNA for the CDR3: TGTGCCAGCAGCGTCGAGGGGGGGTTAAATCAGCCCCAGCATTTT. The rearrangement joins TRBV9 to TRBJ1-5; the D gene is possibly TRBD1 (6 bases). The CDR3 extends over 15 amino acids. Germline V lookup: CDR1 SGDLS, CDR2 YYNGEE. V dropped 2 bases and J dropped 4 bases, with 13 bases sitting between them.

The chain recombines TRBV7-3 with TRBJ1-1, with a possible D match to TRBD1 (6 bases). Germline lookup yields CDR1 SGHTA and CDR2 FQGTGA. The CDR3 runs 13 residues. V was trimmed by 5 bases and J by 1 base, leaving 8 bases between them. Written as DNA, the CDR3 is TGTGCCAGCAGCCAGGGACAGAACACTGAAGCTTTCTTT. Translation gives CASSQGQNTEAFF.

This chain's CDR3 is CASSQQGSGANVLTF. The CDR3 DNA is TGTGCCAGCAGCCAACAGGGTTCAGGGGCCAACGTCCTGACTTTC. The genes are TRBV4-2 and TRBJ2-6, with D possibly being TRBD1 (5 bases). Trimming removed 2 bases from V and 4 bases from J, with 9 bases in between. CDR1 is LGHNA, CDR2 YNFKEQ, per germline. This CDR3 has 15 amino acids.

This chain joins TRBV7-8 and TRBJ1-2; possible D gene TRBD1, 6 bases. The CDR3 extends over 13 amino acids. Trimming shortened V by 2 bases and J by 6 bases, and 10 bases separated the two germline ends. Per the germline V gene, CDR1 is SGHVS and CDR2 is FQNEAQ. CDR3 protein: CASSLRGFDGYTF. As DNA, the CDR3 is TGTGCCAGCAGCTTAAGGGGGTTCGATGGCTACACCTTC.

J is TRBJ1-5 and V is TRBV7-8; a possible D gene is TRBD1 (5 bases). Germline V lookup: CDR1 SGHVS, CDR2 FQNEAQ. V lost 5 bases and J lost 4, with 15 bases in between. This CDR3 contains 15 residues. The CDR3 region has the DNA TGTGCCAGCAGCCGAGACTTTGGGGCAAATCAGCCCCAGCATTTT. Protein: CASSRDFGANQPQHF. Full variable domain (missing parts from reference TRBV7-8 and TRBJ1-5): GAGVSQSPRYKVAKRGQDVALRCDPISGHVSLFWYQQALGQGPEFLTYFQNEAQLDKSGLPSDRFFAERPEGSVSTLKIQRTQQEDSAVYLCASSRDFGANQPQHFGDGTRLSIL.

This clone was detected only once. The chain uses TRBV6-5 and TRBJ2-3; TRBD2 is a possible D gene (6 bases). The CDR3 runs 14 residues. Germline V gene data show CDR1 as MNHEY and CDR2 as SVGAGI. Trimming took off 9 bases at V and 9 bases at J, with 22 bases between the two ends. CDR3 region: CASGGSGLPLTQYF. CDR3 DNA sequence: TGTGCCAGTGGGGGGAGTGGGCTTCCTTTGACGCAGTATTTT.

The rearrangement uses TRBV2 and TRBJ2-7; 9 bases map to TRBD2. CDR3 length: 16 amino acids. V lost 0 bases to trimming and J lost 5 bases; unmatched junction nucleotides: 8. Looked up from germline, CDR1 is SNHLY and CDR2 is FYNNEI. This CDR3 is CASSEAFLAGNDEQYF. The CDR3 nucleotides read TGTGCCAGCAGTGAAGCATTCCTAGCGGGGAATGACGAGCAGTACTTC.